Presented here are 13 T cell receptor beta chains from one specimen sequenced in a study of blood T cell repertoires in COVID-19. Clones were sequenced by immunoSEQ multiplex PCR, and TCRdb holds only the in-frame ones, with some missing. The sample has more than 150,000 clones, about nine tenths seen once; the top ten hold approximately 2.1%. The specimen sequenced was PBMCs or T cells enriched from blood (not recorded which). These receptors were taken from a woman in her thirties who had recovered from COVID-19.

The chain has TRBV12-3 or TRBV12-4 and TRBJ1-1, with 8 bases aligning to TRBD1. V shed 7 bases and J 7 bases; nucleotides not matched to a gene: 8. CDR3 length: 13 amino acids. CDR3 nucleotide sequence: TGTGCCAGCACCCGCAGGGGGCCGAATGAAGCTTTCTTT. It yields the protein CASTRRGPNEAFF.

This clone has more than one count but fewer than ten. The CDR3 nucleotides read TGTGCCAGCAGCCAGATGGTGGCTAGCGGGGGGCGGAGGGAGCAGTTCTTC. The encoded protein is CASSQMVASGGRREQFF. This chain joins TRBV7-3 and TRBJ2-1; 11 nucleotides align to TRBD2. CDR1 and CDR2 from the germline V gene are SGHTA and FQGTGA. After removal of 5 bases from V and 10 bases from J, the junction contained 16 bases not matched to a gene. The CDR3 consists of 17 residues.

The chain combines TRBV4-1 with TRBJ2-1, with 9 bases fitting TRBD2. V trimming: 2 bases; J trimming: 6 bases; junction bases outside the gene matches: 5. This CDR3 has 15 residues. The V gene's germline CDR1 is MGHRA and CDR2 YSYEKL. CDR3 in DNA: TGCGCCAGCAGCCAACTAGCGGGGCTCCCCAATGAGCAGTTCTTC. Its protein product is CASSQLAGLPNEQFF.

The chain couples TRBV4-1 to TRBJ2-3, with D unclear. CDR1 is MGHRA, CDR2 YSYEKL, per germline. With 2 bases removed from V and 8 bases from J, the gap between germline ends came to 5 bases. The CDR3 covers 11 residues. CDR3 loop: CASSQTVTQYF. The CDR3 nucleotides read TGCGCCAGCAGCCAAACGGTTACGCAGTATTTT.

This chain uses TRBV18 with TRBJ2-3; D might be TRBD2 (6 bases). The CDR3 covers 15 residues. The germline V and J ends were trimmed by 3 bases and 1 base, with 11 bases remaining between them. CDR1 and CDR2 from the germline V gene are KGHSH and LQKENI. CDR3: CASSPRGSGTDTQYF. DNA of the CDR3: TGTGCCAGCTCACCGCGGGGTTCCGGCACAGATACGCAGTATTTT.

This chain uses TRBV6-5 with TRBJ2-7; the D is unclear. Germline CDR1 MNHEY, CDR2 SVGAGI. This CDR3 is 13 amino acids long. Trimming shortened V by 3 bases and J by 4 bases, and 10 bases separated the two germline ends. This CDR3 is CASSYTRMYEQYF. CDR3 nucleotides: TGTGCCAGCAGTTATACGCGGATGTACGAGCAGTACTTC.

This clone was seen just once. V is TRBV7-2 and J is TRBJ2-7, with a possible D match to TRBD1 (6 bases). Germline assignment: CDR1 SGHTA and CDR2 FQGNSA. This CDR3 region has 15 residues. The V gene lost 1 base and the J gene lost 0 bases, with 10 bases spanning the gap. In DNA form, the CDR3 reads TGTGCCAGCAGCTTAGGGGGGCCCCGCTCCTACGAGCAGTACTTC. Its translation: CASSLGGPRSYEQYF.

Here the CDR3 DNA reads TGTGCCAGCAGCCTCGTCGGGAGAGTGGGAGCTTTCTTT. As protein: CASSLVGRVGAFF. The chain recombines TRBV28 with TRBJ1-1, with no clear D. The CDR3 has 13 residues. V shed 6 bases and J shed 10 bases, with 18 bases lying between them. The germline V gene encodes CDR1 MDHEN and CDR2 SYDVKM.

The chain combines TRBV3-1 (or the pseudogene TRBV3-2) with TRBJ1-1; D remains ambiguous. The length of the CDR3 is 13 residues. Germline V gene data show CDR1 as LGHDT and CDR2 as YNNKEL (reference sequence). The V gene lost 1 base and the J gene lost 1 base, with 4 bases spanning the gap. CDR3 in amino acids: CASSQVKNTEAFF. For the CDR3, the DNA is TGTGCCAGCAGCCAAGTAAAGAACACTGAAGCTTTCTTT.

This rearrangement joins TRBV6-6 to TRBJ1-4, with TRBD1 identical over 7 bases. The CDR3 runs to 16 residues. CDR1 is MNHNY and CDR2 is SVGAGI in the germline V gene (reference sequence). V gave up 5 bases and J gave up 0 bases; unmatched junction bases: 6. The DNA for the CDR3 is TGTGCCAGCAGTCGACAGGGTATCGCAACTAATGAAAAACTGTTTTTT. Translating it yields CASSRQGIATNEKLFF.

The CDR3 DNA reads as TGTGCCAGCAGCTCCGCTACAGGGGGAATCTCCTACGAGCAGTACTTC. It translates to CASSSATGGISYEQYF. This chain connects TRBV7-8 to TRBJ2-7, with 8 bases matching TRBD1. The germline V gene has CDR1 SGHVS and CDR2 FQNEAQ. With V trimmed by 4 bases and J by 0 bases, 8 bases remained unmatched. There are 16 residues in the CDR3.

The chain joins TRBV7-2 to TRBJ2-4, with 9 bases that match TRBD1. This CDR3 spans 15 amino acids. V was pared by 1 base and J by 8 bases, with 6 bases of the junction left unmatched. Germline loops: CDR1 SGHTA, CDR2 FQGNSA. The CDR3 is CASSLVGTGSDIQYF. The DNA of the CDR3 is TGTGCCAGCAGCTTAGTGGGGACAGGGTCGGACATTCAGTACTTC.

The chain employs TRBV6-5 and TRBJ1-1; 9 bases are a match to TRBD1. V trimming: 10 bases; J trimming: 1 base; junction bases outside the gene matches: 4. The CDR3 is 13 residues long. Germline V gene data show CDR1 as MNHEY and CDR2 as SVGAGI. The CDR3 loop reads CATGQGQNTEAFF. The CDR3 DNA reads as TGTGCCACGGGACAGGGCCAGAACACTGAAGCTTTCTTT.